These 28 T cell receptor beta chains came from one sample sequenced in a study of T cell repertoires in cytomegalovirus infection. One entry per CDR3 protein results from TCRdb running MiXCR on the reads. The table has around 210,000 distinct CDR3 sequences, roughly 6.5% seen once. The sample consisted of PBMCs. The receptors shown here come from a human donor in good health (CMV status not recorded). Some clones in this sample may be carry-over from other donors' samples.

In regard to this clonotype: This CDR3 fails to terminate in the conserved phenylalanine or tryptophan, so it likely reflects a read error. The rearrangement joins TRBV29-1 to TRBJ2-6; maybe TRBD1 (6 bases). The CDR3 is 16 residues long. The ends were cut back, 6 bases at V and 2 bases at J, with 17 bases in the middle. Germline V gene lookup returns CDR1 SQVTM and CDR2 ANQGSEA. CDR3 region: CSVLGHNGAGANVLTL. The CDR3 region has the DNA TGCAGCGTGCTGGGACATAACGGTGCTGGGGCCAACGTCCTGACTTTA.

This clonotype was recorded at least ten times. The rearrangement uses TRBV7-6 and TRBJ2-5; perhaps TRBD1 as D (6 bases). V shed 5 bases and J shed 2 bases, with 15 bases lying between them. The CDR3 spans 15 residues. Germline CDR1 and CDR2: SGHVS and FNYEAQ. The CDR3 coding sequence is TGTGCCAGCAGCGTAACCAGGACAGCGCAAGAGACCCAGTACTTC. This codes for CASSVTRTAQETQYF. The whole variable domain, filled in from reference TRBV7-6 and TRBJ2-5, reads GAGVSQSPRYKVTKRGQDVALRCDPISGHVSLYWYRQALGQGPEFLTYFNYEAQQDKSGLPNDRFSAERPEGSISTLTIQRTEQRDSAMYRCASSVTRTAQETQYFGPGTRLLVL.

This clonotype came up many times. The chain couples TRBV29-1 to TRBJ1-2; D gene ambiguous. The length of the CDR3 is 13 residues. Germline V gives CDR1 SQVTM, CDR2 ANQGSEA. V lost 4 bases and J lost 7, with 16 bases in between. CDR3 sequence reads: CSVGPGVVVGYTF. The CDR3 bases are TGCAGCGTTGGCCCGGGAGTTGTCGTTGGCTACACCTTC.

This clonotype was recorded many times. V and J are TRBV11-1 and TRBJ2-2, with TRBD1 matching over 9 bases. This CDR3 region has 15 residues. Trimming at V came to 5 bases and at J to 6 bases, leaving 7 bases not matched to a gene. Germline lookup yields CDR1 SGHAT and CDR2 FQDESV (reference sequence). The CDR3 spells CASSDDRGKAGELFF. CDR3 nucleotide sequence: TGTGCCAGCAGCGACGACAGGGGGAAGGCCGGGGAGCTGTTTTTT.

The V and J genes are TRBV28 and TRBJ2-4, with 11 positions matching TRBD2. The CDR3 loop spans 17 amino acids. The germline CDR1 and CDR2 sequences are MDHEN and SYDVKM. Trimming at V came to 4 bases and at J to 7 bases, leaving 12 bases not matched to a gene. The CDR3 coding sequence is TGTGCCAGCAGTTCACAGCGCCGACTAGCGGGGTATAACATTCAGTACTTC. It encodes CASSSQRRLAGYNIQYF.

This clonotype appeared many times. The rearrangement links TRBV2 to TRBJ1-1; 7 nucleotides match TRBD1. Germline V gene sequence: CDR1 SNHLY, CDR2 FYNNEI. The CDR3 covers 15 residues. V lost 6 bases to trimming and J lost 1 base; unmatched junction nucleotides: 8. The CDR3 nucleotides read TGTGCCAGCAGCGCCTTGACAGGGCGGAACACTGAAGCTTTCTTT. Its protein product is CASSALTGRNTEAFF.

This clonotype has ten or more counts. The chain couples TRBV5-8 to TRBJ1-2, with a possible D match to TRBD1 (6 bases). Germline CDR1 SGHTS, CDR2 YDEGEE. This CDR3 has 16 residues. The V end was cut by 7 bases, the J end by 4 bases, with 23 bases between. CDR3 nucleotides: TGTGCCAGCGCCCCGGGGGCCTCGAGGTTCGCCTATGGCTACACCTTC. Its protein is CASAPGASRFAYGYTF.

The table lists this clonotype with many counts. The CDR3 DNA reads TGTGCCAGCAGCTCGGGACACCAGAATGAGCAGTTCTTC. This encodes CASSSGHQNEQFF. The V and J genes are TRBV7-2 and TRBJ2-1, with a weak D call TRBD1 (6 bases). The V end was cut by 4 bases, the J end by 7 bases, with 11 bases between. The CDR3 contains 13 residues. Germline CDR1 SGHTA, CDR2 FQGNSA.

This clonotype was seen ten or more times. The J gene is TRBJ2-2, the V gene TRBV7-2, with a tentative D call TRBD2 (6 bases). Between the trimmed V and J ends, which lost 4 bases and 3 bases, there was a span of 9 bases. Per the germline V gene, CDR1 is SGHTA and CDR2 is FQGNSA. The CDR3 has 14 amino acids. The chain's CDR3 is CASSYRRDTGELFF. The CDR3 DNA reads as TGTGCCAGCAGCTACAGGAGGGACACCGGGGAGCTGTTTTTT.

This rearrangement joins TRBV5-6 to TRBJ2-2; D gene ambiguous. The CDR3 is 13 amino acids. Per germline, CDR1 SGHDT and CDR2 YYEEEE. Between the trimmed V and J ends, which lost 2 bases and 5 bases, there was a span of 7 bases. The CDR3 coding sequence is TGTGCCAGCAGCTTTTTAAGAACCGGGGAGCTGTTTTTT. This gives the protein CASSFLRTGELFF.

In this sample, this clonotype turned up many times. This rearrangement joins TRBV5-5 to TRBJ2-7; 9 nucleotides agree with TRBD1. The CDR3 covers 15 residues. Germline V gene lookup returns CDR1 SGHKS and CDR2 YYEKEE (reference sequence). V shed 4 bases, J shed 0 bases, and the junction held 5 bases outside the gene matches. CDR3 DNA: TGTGCCAGCAGCACCGGACAGGGGTTCTCCTACGAGCAGTACTTC. Translating it yields CASSTGQGFSYEQYF.

J is TRBJ2-1 and V is TRBV11-3; perhaps TRBD2 as D (6 bases). Trimming pared 3 bases from V and 4 bases from J, leaving 10 bases between. CDR1 and CDR2 (germline): SGHNT, YENEEA. This CDR3 region has 14 residues. CDR3 DNA: TGTGCCAGCAGCTTTAGCGGCCCGTACAATGAGCAGTTCTTC. It is translated as CASSFSGPYNEQFF.

This clonotype was found a few times. The V call is TRBV3-1, the J call TRBJ1-1; no definite D call. Germline lookup yields CDR1 LGHDT and CDR2 YNNKEL (reference sequence). This CDR3 is 15 amino acids long. V dropped 2 bases and J dropped 1 base, with 11 bases sitting between them. The CDR3 sequence: CASSQRSGKNTEAFF. The CDR3 DNA follows: TGTGCCAGCAGCCAACGATCAGGAAAGAACACTGAAGCTTTCTTT.

The gene calls are TRBV7-2 and TRBJ1-6; D gene uncertain. CDR3 length: 16 residues. The V gene's germline CDR1 is SGHTA and CDR2 FQGNSA. The V end lost 5 bases, the J end lost 8 bases, and 19 bases lay between the germline ends. CDR3 nucleotides: TGTGCCAGCAGCCTGCGACACGCGATGGGCCATTCACCCCTCCACTTT. Amino acid sequence: CASSLRHAMGHSPLHF.

The sample holds many counts of this clonotype. The chain combines TRBV28 with TRBJ1-2; D uncertain. The germline V gene has CDR1 MDHEN and CDR2 SYDVKM. V was shortened by 8 bases and J by 3 bases, with 10 bases between the two germline ends. This CDR3 contains 12 residues. CDR3 residues: CASGLVDYGYTF. The CDR3 nucleotides are TGTGCCAGCGGCTTAGTGGACTATGGCTACACCTTC.

The table lists this clonotype with many counts. V is TRBV11-2 and J is TRBJ1-1; no clear D gene. Trimming left V 5 bases short and J 0 bases short, with 10 bases between. Germline loops: CDR1 SGHAT, CDR2 FQNNGV. The CDR3 loop spans 14 amino acids. CDR3 region: CASSPPGVNTEAFF. DNA for the CDR3: TGTGCCAGCAGCCCGCCCGGGGTGAACACTGAAGCTTTCTTT.

This clonotype was seen many times. The chain recombines TRBV20-1 with TRBJ2-3, with D perhaps matching TRBD2 (5 bases). Germline values: CDR1 DFQATT, CDR2 SNEGSKA (reference sequence). Trimming shortened V by 6 bases and J by 6 bases, and 19 bases separated the two germline ends. The CDR3 contains 14 residues. The CDR3 region is CSAGLGNERDTQYF. In DNA, the CDR3 is TGCAGTGCCGGACTTGGAAACGAGAGGGATACGCAGTATTTT.

The chain uses TRBV13 and TRBJ2-7; 8 bases align to TRBD1. This CDR3 has 14 residues. Per the germline V gene, CDR1 is PRHDT and CDR2 is FYEKMQ (reference sequence). Unmatched junction bases numbered 6, after V lost 5 bases and J lost 3 bases. The CDR3 here is CASSIRDRFYEQYF. For the CDR3, the DNA is TGTGCCAGCAGCATCCGGGACAGGTTCTACGAGCAGTACTTC.

The chain couples TRBV4-1 to TRBJ1-2; 8 nucleotides align to TRBD1. The J segment lost 7 bases and the V segment lost 3 bases, leaving 13 bases of the junction unmatched. The CDR3 runs 16 residues. Per germline, CDR1 MGHRA and CDR2 YSYEKL. CDR3 nucleotides: TGCGCCAGCAGCCATCTTGGACAGGGTCTGTCTCGTGGCTACACCTTC. Translation gives CASSHLGQGLSRGYTF.

This clonotype was counted at least ten times. The chain recombines TRBV7-9 with TRBJ2-1; TRBD1 might be the D (6 bases). Deletions cut 5 bases from V and 7 bases from J, with 27 bases between. CDR1 SEHNR and CDR2 FQNEAQ come from the germline V gene (reference sequence). The CDR3 is 18 amino acids. CDR3 in amino acids: CASSPSGGPTTKENEQFF. CDR3 nucleotide sequence: TGTGCCAGCAGCCCCTCTGGGGGCCCGACAACGAAGGAGAATGAGCAGTTCTTC.

This clonotype was seen repeatedly, ten times or more. This rearrangement joins TRBV20-1 to TRBJ1-1; the match to TRBD1 covers 10 bases. Germline CDR1 DFQATT, CDR2 SNEGSKA (reference sequence). V lost 5 bases to trimming and J lost 1 base; unmatched junction nucleotides: 1. The CDR3 contains 13 residues. CDR3 sequence: CSARDRGNTEAFF. The CDR3, as DNA: TGCAGTGCTCGGGACAGGGGGAACACTGAAGCTTTCTTT.

This clonotype was recorded at least ten times. The chain recombines TRBV7-2 with TRBJ1-5; D gene ambiguous. Germline V gene lookup returns CDR1 SGHTA and CDR2 FQGNSA. V lost 0 bases to trimming and J lost 0 bases, with 6 bases between them. CDR3 size: 15 residues. CDR3 in amino acids: CASSLASLSNQPQHF. CDR3 coding DNA: TGTGCCAGCAGCTTAGCCAGCCTTAGCAATCAGCCCCAGCATTTT.

This clonotype was seen a handful of times. The CDR3 loop is CASSSGTRMHGYTF. CDR3 sequence (DNA): TGTGCCAGCAGTTCCGGGACAAGGATGCATGGCTACACCTTC. The chain carries TRBV6-5 and TRBJ1-2; maybe TRBD1 (6 bases). The CDR3 runs 14 residues. Looked up from germline, CDR1 is MNHEY and CDR2 is SVGAGI. V was clipped by 4 bases and J by 6 bases, with 15 bases between them.

This clonotype was counted at least ten times. V usage is TRBV10-3 and J usage is TRBJ1-1, with D unclear. CDR3 size: 13 residues. Deletions cut 2 bases from V and 1 base from J, with 5 bases between. CDR1 is ENHRY, CDR2 SYGVKD, per germline. The DNA for the CDR3 is TGTGCCATCAGTGAGGCAGGGAACACTGAAGCTTTCTTT. Amino acid sequence: CAISEAGNTEAFF.

Many counts were recorded for this clonotype. J is TRBJ1-1 and V is TRBV6-2 or TRBV6-3; D possibly corresponds to TRBD1 (5 bases). The V end was cut by 7 bases, the J end by 8 bases, with 23 bases between. There are 15 residues in the CDR3. Germline V lookup: CDR1 MNHEY, CDR2 SVGEGT. The CDR3: CASTGRTIPPGEAFF. The CDR3 DNA follows: TGTGCCAGCACCGGGAGAACGATCCCGCCAGGGGAAGCTTTCTTT.

This clonotype has at least ten counts. The V call is TRBV7-9, the J call TRBJ2-5; 10 nucleotides align to TRBD1. Germline V gives CDR1 SEHNR, CDR2 FQNEAQ (reference sequence). CDR3 size: 15 residues. Germline trimming cut 5 bases from V and 4 bases from J; bases unmatched to any gene: 7. CDR3 loop: CASSPGTGERETQYF. The CDR3 DNA sequence: TGTGCCAGCAGCCCGGGGACAGGGGAAAGAGAGACCCAGTACTTC.

This clonotype was observed many times. The chain links TRBV6-2 or TRBV6-3 to TRBJ2-2; D ambiguous. The CDR3 runs 13 residues. The germline V gene has CDR1 MNHEY and CDR2 SVGEGT. V dropped 6 bases and J dropped 8 bases, with 13 bases sitting between them. The CDR3 region has the DNA TGTGCCAGCAGAAGACCCGACCGAGGGGAGCTGTTTTTT. The encoded protein is CASRRPDRGELFF.

This clonotype was counted many times. The chain recombines TRBV25-1 with TRBJ2-7; TRBD2 matches 9 bases. With V trimmed by 2 bases and J by 5 bases, 4 bases remained unmatched. The germline V gene has CDR1 MGHDK and CDR2 SYGVNS. CDR3 length: 14 residues. The CDR3 DNA sequence: TGTGCCAGCAGTGAAGGCGGGGGGGCCCACGAGCAGTACTTC. It is translated as CASSEGGGAHEQYF.